Below, 18 T cell receptor beta chains from the same sample are listed, as sequenced in a study of blood T cell repertoires in COVID-19. Sequencing was performed with immunoSEQ multiplex PCR; in TCRdb, only in-frame clones are kept and a portion is missing. The sample has roughly 150,000 clones, 86% seen once; the top ten hold 4.3%. Sequenced: PBMCs or T cells enriched from blood (not recorded which). All receptors derive from a man in his forties or fifties who had recovered from COVID-19.

V and J are TRBV6-5 and TRBJ1-5; no reliable D call. This CDR3 comprises 13 residues. The V gene's germline CDR1 is MNHEY and CDR2 SVGAGI. V was clipped by 0 bases and J by 6 bases, with 6 bases between them. CDR3 nucleotide sequence: TGTGCCAGCAGTTACTCGAACGGTCAGCCCCAGCATTTT. Translated: CASSYSNGQPQHF.

The chain uses TRBV5-6 and TRBJ1-1; 7 bases are a match to TRBD1. The CDR3 sequence is 13 residues long. Trimming took 5 bases from V and 5 from J; bases not matched to a gene: 6. Germline V gene lookup returns CDR1 SGHDT and CDR2 YYEEEE. CDR3 protein: CASRETGLTEAFF. The CDR3 DNA reads TGTGCCAGCAGGGAGACAGGGCTAACTGAAGCTTTCTTT. The entire variable domain, with the rest obtained from reference TRBV5-6 and TRBJ1-1, is as follows: DAGVTQSPTHLIKTRGQQVTLRCSPKSGHDTVSWYQQALGQGPQFIFQYYEEEERQRGNFPDRFSGHQFPNYSSELNVNALLLGDSALYLCASRETGLTEAFFGQGTRLTVV.

V usage is TRBV2 and J usage is TRBJ1-2; D possibly corresponds to TRBD1 (6 bases). This CDR3 region has 13 residues. Trimming stripped 6 bases from V and 2 bases from J, with 10 bases between. The germline V gene encodes CDR1 SNHLY and CDR2 FYNNEI. CDR3 coding DNA: TGTGCCAGCAGCGCAGGGGTGAACTATGGCTACACCTTC. Its translation: CASSAGVNYGYTF.

V gene TRBV19 combines with J gene TRBJ2-5, with 9 bases identical to TRBD2. Germline assignment: CDR1 LNHDA and CDR2 SQIVND (reference sequence). The CDR3 loop spans 16 amino acids. V was pared by 0 bases and J by 0 bases, with 2 bases of the junction left unmatched. The CDR3 sequence is CASSIDSGGYQETQYF. The CDR3 DNA sequence: TGTGCCAGTAGTATAGATAGCGGGGGTTACCAAGAGACCCAGTACTTC.

V is TRBV19 and J is TRBJ1-2; 9 bases map to TRBD1. Germline CDR1 reads LNHDA; CDR2 reads SQIVND (reference sequence). V was pared by 3 bases and J by 8 bases, with 7 bases of the junction left unmatched. CDR3 length: 14 residues. The CDR3 here is CASSMEDRGVGYTF. The CDR3 DNA follows: TGTGCCAGTAGTATGGAGGACAGGGGAGTAGGCTACACCTTC.

J is TRBJ1-6 and V is TRBV30; 8 nucleotides agree with TRBD1. The CDR3 runs to 14 residues. CDR1 and CDR2 (germline): GTSNPN, SVGIG (reference sequence). V lost 8 bases to trimming and J lost 2 bases; unmatched junction nucleotides: 5. CDR3 nucleotide sequence: TGTGCCCGCGGGGACAGGCCCTATAATTCACCCCTCCACTTT. This sequence encodes CARGDRPYNSPLHF.

This chain uses TRBV5-4 with TRBJ1-4, with D perhaps TRBD1 (5 bases). V lost 4 bases and J lost 8, with 15 bases in between. Germline CDR1 SGHNT, CDR2 YYREEE (reference sequence). The CDR3 extends over 14 amino acids. Here the CDR3 reads CASSRDLHEEKLFF. CDR3 DNA sequence: TGTGCCAGCAGCCGGGACTTACACGAAGAAAAACTGTTTTTT. Based on the CDR3 plus reference TRBV5-4 and TRBJ1-4, the full variable domain is ETGVTQSPTHLIKTRGQQVTLRCSSQSGHNTVSWYQQALGQGPQFIFQYYREEENGRGNFPPRFSGLQFPNYSSELNVNALELDDSALYLCASSRDLHEEKLFFGSGTQLSVL.

This chain links TRBV18 with TRBJ1-6, with TRBD1 matching over 8 bases. With V trimmed by 5 bases and J by 5 bases, 5 bases remained unmatched. Per germline, CDR1 KGHSH and CDR2 LQKENI. CDR3 length equals 15 residues. The CDR3 nucleotides are TGTGCCAGCTCAGCAATGACAGGGGATAATTCACCCCTCCACTTT. This codes for CASSAMTGDNSPLHF.

V and J are TRBV7-3 and TRBJ1-3; no firm D call. The germline V gene encodes CDR1 SGHTA and CDR2 FQGTGA. The CDR3 spans 14 residues. V was shortened by 2 bases and J by 0 bases, with 5 bases between the two germline ends. The DNA for the CDR3 is TGTGCCAGCAGCTTAGGTAGCTCTGGAAACACCATATATTTT. It yields the protein CASSLGSSGNTIYF.

This chain links TRBV4-3 with TRBJ1-6; perhaps TRBD1 as D (5 bases). Germline V lookup: CDR1 LGHNA, CDR2 YSLEER. The CDR3 runs to 15 residues. V lost 0 bases and J lost 7, with 10 bases in between. The CDR3 DNA sequence: TGCGCCAGCAGCCAAGATGGGGGGGTAAATTCACCCCTCCACTTT. Translated: CASSQDGGVNSPLHF.

This chain links TRBV5-6 with TRBJ1-2, with TRBD1 matching 7 bases. The CDR3 covers 15 residues. Germline loops: CDR1 SGHDT, CDR2 YYEEEE. J gave up 4 bases and V 7 bases, and 13 bases lay outside the gene matches. CDR3: CASGTGALASYGYTF. In DNA, the CDR3 is TGTGCCAGCGGAACAGGGGCCCTTGCCTCCTATGGCTACACCTTC.

V and J are TRBV4-1 and TRBJ2-7; 10 bases are shared with TRBD2. With V trimmed by 4 bases and J by 2 bases, 5 bases remained unmatched. CDR3 length: 15 residues. Germline V gives CDR1 MGHRA, CDR2 YSYEKL. DNA of the CDR3: TGCGCCAGCAGCCCAGGACTAGCGGATGCCTACGAGCAGTACTTC. It yields the protein CASSPGLADAYEQYF.

V usage is TRBV7-6 and J usage is TRBJ2-7, with TRBD2 matching 9 bases. The V gene's germline CDR1 is SGHVS and CDR2 FNYEAQ. The CDR3 sequence is 15 residues long. J gave up 3 bases and V 5 bases, and 8 bases lay outside the gene matches. The DNA of the CDR3 is TGTGCCAGCAGCGAATTTAGCGGGAGATACTACGAGCAGTACTTC. This translates into CASSEFSGRYYEQYF.

This clone came up once. V gene TRBV15 combines with J gene TRBJ2-3; D perhaps matches TRBD1 (6 bases). Germline-derived CDR1 and CDR2 are LNHNV and YYDKDF (reference sequence). V was clipped by 2 bases and J by 1 base, with 13 bases between them. The CDR3 totals 16 residues. The CDR3 DNA follows: TGTGCCACCAGCAGACATTTACAGGGTGGCACAGATACGCAGTATTTT. It encodes CATSRHLQGGTDTQYF.

This chain connects TRBV4-3 to TRBJ2-1; 8 nucleotides match TRBD1. From germline, CDR1 is LGHNA and CDR2 YSLEER. This CDR3 is built from 13 residues. With 2 bases clipped from V and 14 bases from J, the junction kept 8 bases outside the gene matches. The chain's CDR3 is CASSQNFRTGKFF. The CDR3 coding sequence is TGCGCCAGCAGCCAAAATTTTCGGACAGGGAAGTTCTTC.

As DNA, the CDR3 is TGTGCCAGCTCACCACTTAGCGGGAGCCAAGAGACCCAGTACTTC. It is translated as CASSPLSGSQETQYF. The V call is TRBV18, the J call TRBJ2-5; 9 positions match TRBD2. The CDR3 runs to 15 residues. In germline, CDR1 is KGHSH, CDR2 LQKENI. Trimming at V came to 1 base and at J to 1 base, leaving 1 base not matched to a gene.

V usage is TRBV7-9 and J usage is TRBJ1-4, with 9 positions matching TRBD1. Germline V gene lookup returns CDR1 SEHNR and CDR2 FQNEAQ (reference sequence). The ends lost 2 bases at V and 7 bases at J; junction bases unmatched: 11. The CDR3 is 17 residues long. The CDR3: CASSLTRGQGIGEKLFF. In DNA form, the CDR3 reads TGTGCCAGCAGCTTAACCCGGGGACAGGGTATCGGTGAAAAACTGTTTTTT. Together with reference TRBV7-9 and TRBJ1-4, the CDR3 gives the full variable domain: DTGVSQNPRHKITKRGQNVTFRCDPISEHNRLYWYRQTLGQGPEFLTYFQNEAQLEKSRLLSDRFSAERPKGSFSTLEIQRTEQGDSAMYLCASSLTRGQGIGEKLFFGSGTQLSVL.

This clone was seen more than once but under ten times. Other DNA sequences in the sample encode the same CDR3. The gene calls are TRBV28 and TRBJ1-2, with D unresolved. The CDR3 runs to 11 residues. Germline CDR1 is MDHEN and CDR2 is SYDVKM. V lost 6 bases and J 1 base, leaving 3 bases between the germline ends. CDR3 in DNA: TGTGCCAGCAGCCTTAACTATGGCTACACCTTC. As protein: CASSLNYGYTF.